The text below deals with one T cell receptor beta chain. The V gene's germline CDR1 is SGHDT and CDR2 YYEEEE. V lost 4 bases, J lost 8 bases, and 16 bases lay in between. The CDR3 length is 14 residues. The sample originates from a study of tumor-infiltrating lymphocytes in glioblastoma multiforme. Three nested ARM-PCR rounds with V-beta and C-beta primers built TCRB libraries. TCRdb re-analysed the multiplex PCR reads in MiXCR, keeping a single row per CDR3 protein. The repertoire holds more than 13,000 distinct CDR3 sequences, with about 69% as singletons. The chain carries TRBV5-6 and TRBJ2-1; tentative D call: TRBD2 (6 bases). This clonotype was obtained from a male donor with glioblastoma. Sequencing was performed on brain tumor tissue. The chain's CDR3 is CASSAGPGGDEQFF. CDR3 in DNA: TGTGCCAGCAGCGCGGGACCTGGGGGAGATGAGCAGTTCTTC.